The sequence of this TCR beta chain was determined in a study of human thymus T cells. Trimming pared 5 bases from V and 2 bases from J, leaving 15 bases between. CDR3 length: 15 amino acids. CDR1 is MDHEN and CDR2 is SYDVKM in the germline V gene. Clones were read by immunoSEQ multiplex PCR, and TCRdb kept only the in-frame ones, dropping some. The table includes tens of thousands of clones, roughly 94% detected once. Resections that were taken during corrective heart surgery supplied the thymus tissue. The origin of this receptor is a girl under three years old with a congenital heart defect but otherwise immunologically healthy. The specimen was thymus tissue. The chain couples TRBV28 to TRBJ1-2; D ambiguous. The CDR3, as DNA: TGTGCCAGCAGTCAAATAGCAGCTGTCAACTATGGCTACACCTTC. It encodes CASSQIAAVNYGYTF.